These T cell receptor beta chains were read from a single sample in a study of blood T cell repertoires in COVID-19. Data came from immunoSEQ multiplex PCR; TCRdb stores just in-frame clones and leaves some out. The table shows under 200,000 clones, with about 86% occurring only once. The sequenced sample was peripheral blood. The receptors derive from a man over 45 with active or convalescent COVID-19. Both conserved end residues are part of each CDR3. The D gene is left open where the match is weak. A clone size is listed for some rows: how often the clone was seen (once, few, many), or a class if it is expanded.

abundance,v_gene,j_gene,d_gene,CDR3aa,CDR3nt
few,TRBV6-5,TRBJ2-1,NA,CASSRGLAIYNEQFF,TGTGCCAGCAGTCGTGGATTAGCCATCTACAATGAGCAGTTCTTC
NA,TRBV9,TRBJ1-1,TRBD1,CASSGWTGTATEAFF,TGTGCCAGCAGCGGTTGGACAGGGACTGCCACTGAAGCTTTCTTT
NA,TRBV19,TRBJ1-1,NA,CASSIGQKNTEAFF,TGTGCCAGTAGTATCGGACAAAAGAACACTGAAGCTTTCTTT
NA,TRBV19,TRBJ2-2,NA,CASRDPGVAGELFF,TGTGCCAGTAGGGACCCGGGGGTAGCCGGGGAGCTGTTTTTT
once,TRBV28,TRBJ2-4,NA,CASSLPGHLLDIQYF,TGTGCCAGCAGCCTACCGGGACACCTTTTGGACATTCAGTACTTC
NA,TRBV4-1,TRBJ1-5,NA,CASSKRTANQPQHF,TGCGCCAGCAGCAAACGGACAGCTAATCAGCCCCAGCATTTT
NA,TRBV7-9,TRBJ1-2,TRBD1,CASSLGVGTGEGKFDGYTF,TGTGCCAGCAGCTTGGGGGTGGGGACAGGGGAAGGAAAATTCGATGGCTACACCTTC
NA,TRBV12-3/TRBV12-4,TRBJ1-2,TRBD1,CASSSTGGFGYTF,TGTGCCAGCAGTTCGACAGGGGGCTTTGGCTACACCTTC
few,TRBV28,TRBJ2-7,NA,CASRRSLREQYF,TGTGCCAGCAGAAGGAGCCTTCGGGAGCAGTACTTC
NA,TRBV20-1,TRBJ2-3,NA,CSAPLDTQYF,TGCAGTGCCCCTCTGGATACGCAGTATTTT
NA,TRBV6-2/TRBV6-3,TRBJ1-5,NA,CASSYSGLSGSRQPQHF,TGTGCCAGCAGTTACTCGGGGTTATCAGGGTCAAGACAGCCCCAGCATTTT
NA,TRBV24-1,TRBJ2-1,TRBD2,CATSDFPSGSSSYNEQFF,TGTGCCACCAGTGATTTTCCTAGCGGGAGTTCTTCCTACAATGAGCAGTTCTTC
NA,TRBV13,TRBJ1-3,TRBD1,CASSPRTGAGNTIYF,TGTGCCAGCAGCCCGCGGACAGGGGCTGGAAACACCATATATTTT
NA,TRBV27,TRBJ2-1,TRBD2,CATGPGSGSNYNEQFF,TGTGCCACCGGCCCGGGTAGCGGGAGTAACTACAATGAGCAGTTCTTC
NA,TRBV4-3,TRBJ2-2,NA,CASSQQGRPNTGELFF,TGCGCCAGCAGCCAACAGGGGAGACCGAACACCGGGGAGCTGTTTTTT
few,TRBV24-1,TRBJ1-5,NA,CATSDLSGSNQPQHF,TGTGCCACCAGTGATTTGTCAGGGAGCAATCAGCCCCAGCATTTT
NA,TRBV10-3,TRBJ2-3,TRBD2,CAISLTPPLLAGSTDTQYF,TGTGCCATCAGTCTCACCCCCCCCTTACTAGCGGGCTCCACAGATACGCAGTATTTT
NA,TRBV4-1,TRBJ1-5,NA,CASSQERFVQTNSNQPQHF,TGCGCCAGCAGCCAAGAACGGTTTGTACAGACGAATAGCAATCAGCCCCAGCATTTT
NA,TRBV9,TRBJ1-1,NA,CASSAIGVANTEAFF,TGTGCCAGCAGCGCGATAGGGGTCGCGAACACTGAAGCTTTCTTT
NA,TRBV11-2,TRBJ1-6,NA,CASSFRGSYNSPLHF,TGTGCCAGCAGCTTCAGAGGCTCCTATAATTCACCCCTCCACTTT
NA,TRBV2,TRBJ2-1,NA,CASSEDGSYNEQFF,TGTGCCAGCAGTGAAGACGGCTCCTACAATGAGCAGTTCTTC
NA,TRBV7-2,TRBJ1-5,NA,CASSLTTYQPQHF,TGTGCCAGCAGCTTAACTACTTATCAGCCCCAGCATTTT
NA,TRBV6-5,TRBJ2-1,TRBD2,CASTQPGTTNEQFF,TGTGCCAGCACCCAACCCGGGACTACCAATGAGCAGTTCTTC
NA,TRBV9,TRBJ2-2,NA,CASSVFQSNTGELFF,TGTGCCAGCAGCGTTTTCCAGTCGAACACCGGGGAGCTGTTTTTT
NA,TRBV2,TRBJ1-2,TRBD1,CASSISDRGSTGYTF,TGTGCCAGCAGTATCTCGGACAGGGGGAGCACTGGCTACACCTTC
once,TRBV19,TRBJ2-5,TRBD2,CASSIRLAGRQETQYF,TGTGCCAGTAGTATTCGACTAGCGGGCCGCCAAGAGACCCAGTACTTC
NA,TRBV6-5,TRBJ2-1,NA,CASSLASYNEQFF,TGTGCCAGCAGCCTAGCGTCCTACAATGAGCAGTTCTTC
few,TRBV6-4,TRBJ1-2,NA,CASSTGYGYTF,TGTGCCAGCAGCACGGGCTATGGCTACACCTTC
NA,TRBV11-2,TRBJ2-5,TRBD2,CASSLVPSGGAAMATQYF,TGTGCCAGCAGCTTAGTTCCTAGCGGGGGGGCCGCGATGGCGACCCAGTACTTC
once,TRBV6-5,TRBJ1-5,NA,CASSYSTGLNQPQHF,TGTGCCAGCAGTTACTCGACTGGACTGAATCAGCCCCAGCATTTT
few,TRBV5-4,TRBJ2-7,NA,CASSLFDEQYF,TGTGCCAGCAGCTTGTTCGACGAGCAGTACTTC
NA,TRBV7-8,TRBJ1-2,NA,CASSLGTGNYGYTF,TGTGCCAGCAGCTTAGGTACAGGGAACTATGGCTACACCTTC
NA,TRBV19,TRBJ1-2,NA,CASSTGTSLYYGYTF,TGTGCCAGTAGTACCGGGACTTCTCTCTACTATGGCTACACCTTC
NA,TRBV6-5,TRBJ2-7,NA,CASSPPGVPEQYF,TGTGCCAGCAGTCCCCCAGGGGTACCCGAGCAGTACTTC
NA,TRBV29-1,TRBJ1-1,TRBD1,CSTSTGGKDTEAFF,TGCAGCACCTCGACAGGGGGAAAAGACACTGAAGCTTTCTTT
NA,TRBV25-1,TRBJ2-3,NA,CASPRSLACTDTQYF,TGTGCCAGCCCAAGATCACTAGCATGCACAGATACGCAGTATTTT
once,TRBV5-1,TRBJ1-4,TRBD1,CASSIGTGEFNEKLFF,TGCGCCAGCAGCATCGGGACAGGGGAGTTTAATGAAAAACTGTTTTTT
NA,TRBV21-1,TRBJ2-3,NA,CASKNHRGQTDTQYF,TGTGCCAGCAAAAACCACAGGGGGCAAACAGATACGCAGTATTTT
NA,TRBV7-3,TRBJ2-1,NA,CASSPSGAAYNEQFF,TGTGCCAGCAGCCCGTCTGGGGCGGCCTACAATGAGCAGTTCTTC
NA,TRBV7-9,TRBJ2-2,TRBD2,CASRRAGATGELFF,TGTGCCAGCAGGAGAGCGGGGGCCACCGGGGAGCTGTTTTTT
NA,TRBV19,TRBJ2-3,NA,CASSSRGDTQYF,TGTGCCAGTAGTTCCCGGGGAGATACGCAGTATTTT
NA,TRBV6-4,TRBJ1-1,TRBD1,CTSRGGTGQESFF,TGTACCAGCAGGGGAGGGACAGGTCAAGAGTCTTTCTTT
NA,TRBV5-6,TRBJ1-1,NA,CASSRRRGQTEAFF,TGTGCCAGCAGCCGACGGCGGGGGCAGACTGAAGCTTTCTTT
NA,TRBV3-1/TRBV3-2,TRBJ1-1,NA,CASETAGPGDTEAFF,TGTGCCAGCGAGACGGCAGGGCCGGGGGACACTGAAGCTTTCTTT
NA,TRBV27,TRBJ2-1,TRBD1,CASSPPGTGNDEQFF,TGTGCCAGCAGTCCCCCCGGGACAGGTAACGATGAGCAGTTCTTC
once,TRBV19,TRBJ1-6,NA,CASSMGQRDSPLHF,TGTGCCAGTAGTATGGGGCAGCGAGATTCACCCCTCCACTTT
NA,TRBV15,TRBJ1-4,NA,CATSRDKLRRENEKLFF,TGTGCCACCAGCAGAGACAAACTAAGACGGGAAAATGAAAAACTGTTTTTT
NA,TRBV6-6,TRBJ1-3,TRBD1,CASTHADRVGNTIYF,TGTGCCAGCACCCATGCCGACAGGGTGGGAAACACCATATATTTT
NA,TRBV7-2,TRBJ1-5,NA,CASRENYQPQHF,TGTGCCAGCAGAGAGAACTATCAGCCCCAGCATTTT
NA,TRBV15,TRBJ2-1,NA,CATSRSGVSYNEQFF,TGTGCCACCAGCAGATCCGGAGTATCGTACAATGAGCAGTTCTTC
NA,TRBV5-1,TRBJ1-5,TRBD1,CASSLGQGGLDPQHF,TGCGCCAGCAGCTTGGGGCAGGGGGGACTTGATCCCCAGCATTTT
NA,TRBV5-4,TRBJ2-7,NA,CASSLQDYEQYF,TGTGCCAGCAGCTTGCAGGATTACGAGCAGTACTTC
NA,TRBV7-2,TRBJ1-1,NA,CASSLRGNSVGFF,TGTGCCAGCAGCTTAAGAGGCAATTCGGTAGGTTTCTTT
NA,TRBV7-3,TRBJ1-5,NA,CASSNEGGNQPQHF,TGTGCCAGCAGCAACGAGGGGGGCAATCAGCCCCAGCATTTT